One T cell receptor beta chain is described in this entry. CDR3 size: 15 residues. The J segment lost 1 base and the V segment lost 4 bases, leaving 8 bases of the junction unmatched. In germline, CDR1 is SGHKS, CDR2 YYEKEE (reference sequence). A modified ARM-PCR protocol with three rounds of nested PCR amplified TCRbeta. One entry per CDR3 protein, called by TCRdb with MiXCR from the multiplex PCR reads. The sample shows approximately 110,000 distinct CDR3 sequences, roughly 73% of them seen only once. The data stem from a study of tumor and adjacent non-tumor tissue in lung cancer. The template was RNA from unsorted bulk tissue.

The sequence was obtained from a woman between 55 and 75 years old with non-small cell lung cancer. Sample: lung tumor tissue. The V gene is TRBV5-5, the J gene TRBJ2-7, with 7 bases lining up with TRBD1. CDR3 in amino acids: CASSGSVTGSYEQYF. DNA for the CDR3: TGTGCCAGCAGCGGGTCCGTGACAGGGTCCTACGAGCAGTACTTC.